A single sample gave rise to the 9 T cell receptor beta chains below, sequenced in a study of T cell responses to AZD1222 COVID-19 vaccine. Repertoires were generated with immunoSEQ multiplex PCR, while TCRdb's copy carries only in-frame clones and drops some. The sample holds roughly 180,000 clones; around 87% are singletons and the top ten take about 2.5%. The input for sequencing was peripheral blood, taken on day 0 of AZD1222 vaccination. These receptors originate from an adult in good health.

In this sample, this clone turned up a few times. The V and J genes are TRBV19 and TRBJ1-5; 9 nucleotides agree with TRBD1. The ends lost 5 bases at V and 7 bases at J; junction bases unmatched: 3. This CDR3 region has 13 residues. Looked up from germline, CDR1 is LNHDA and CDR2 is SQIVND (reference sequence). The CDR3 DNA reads TGTGCCAGTAGTCTACAGGGGGCGCAGCCCCAGCATTTT. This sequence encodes CASSLQGAQPQHF.

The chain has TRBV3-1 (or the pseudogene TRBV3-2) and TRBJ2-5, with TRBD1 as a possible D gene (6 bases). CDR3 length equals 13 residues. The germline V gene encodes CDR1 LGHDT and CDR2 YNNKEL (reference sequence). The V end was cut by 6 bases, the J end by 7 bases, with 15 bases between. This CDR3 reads CASRGALEGTQYF. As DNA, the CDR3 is TGTGCCAGCAGGGGGGCCCTTGAGGGGACCCAGTACTTC.

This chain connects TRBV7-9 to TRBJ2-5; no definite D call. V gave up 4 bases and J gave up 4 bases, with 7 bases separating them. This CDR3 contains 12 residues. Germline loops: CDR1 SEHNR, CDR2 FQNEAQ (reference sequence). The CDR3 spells CASSSPRETQYF. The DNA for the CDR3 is TGTGCCAGCAGCTCCCCCAGAGAGACCCAGTACTTC.

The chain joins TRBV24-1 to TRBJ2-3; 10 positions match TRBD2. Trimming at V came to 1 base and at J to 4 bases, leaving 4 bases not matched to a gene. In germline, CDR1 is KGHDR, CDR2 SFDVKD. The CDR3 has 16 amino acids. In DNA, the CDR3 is TGTGCCACCAGTGATTTTGCTAGCGGGAGTGCAGATACGCAGTATTTT. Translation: CATSDFASGSADTQYF.

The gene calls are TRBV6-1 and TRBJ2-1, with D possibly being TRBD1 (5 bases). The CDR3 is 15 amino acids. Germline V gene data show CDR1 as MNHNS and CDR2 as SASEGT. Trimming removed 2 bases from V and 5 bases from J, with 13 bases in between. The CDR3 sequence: CASSEQGRLDNEQFF. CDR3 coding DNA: TGTGCCAGCAGTGAACAGGGAAGGTTGGACAATGAGCAGTTCTTC.

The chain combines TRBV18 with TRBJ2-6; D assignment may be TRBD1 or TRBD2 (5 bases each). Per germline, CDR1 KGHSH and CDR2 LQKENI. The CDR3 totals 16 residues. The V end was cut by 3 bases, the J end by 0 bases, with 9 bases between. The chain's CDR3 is CASSPEGFSGANVLTF. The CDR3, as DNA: TGTGCCAGCTCACCTGAGGGGTTCTCTGGGGCCAACGTCCTGACTTTC.

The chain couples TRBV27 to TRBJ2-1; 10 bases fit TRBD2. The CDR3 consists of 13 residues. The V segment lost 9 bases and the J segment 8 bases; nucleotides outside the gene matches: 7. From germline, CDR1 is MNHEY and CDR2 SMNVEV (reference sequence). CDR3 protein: CASRLAGYDEQFF. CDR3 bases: TGTGCCAGTAGACTAGCGGGTTACGATGAGCAGTTCTTC.

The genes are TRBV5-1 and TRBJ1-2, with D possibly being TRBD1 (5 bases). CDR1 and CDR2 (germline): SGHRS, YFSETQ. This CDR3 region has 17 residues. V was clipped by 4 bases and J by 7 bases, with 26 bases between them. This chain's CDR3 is CASSHLQGGALEGGYTF. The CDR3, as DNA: TGCGCCAGCAGCCACCTTCAGGGAGGGGCCCTTGAGGGTGGCTACACCTTC.

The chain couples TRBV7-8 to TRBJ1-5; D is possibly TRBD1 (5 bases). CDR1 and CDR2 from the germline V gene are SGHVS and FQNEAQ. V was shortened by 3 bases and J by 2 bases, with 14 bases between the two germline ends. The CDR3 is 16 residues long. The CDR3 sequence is CASSLERGAGNQPQHF. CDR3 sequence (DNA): TGTGCCAGCAGCTTGGAAAGGGGCGCGGGCAATCAGCCCCAGCATTTT.